Listed here are 2 T cell receptor beta chains from one sample, sequenced in a study of T cells after yellow fever vaccination. TCRdb re-analysed the 5' RACE reads in MiXCR, keeping a single row per CDR3 protein. The table has approximately 550,000 distinct CDR3 sequences, about 14% seen once; the top ten hold around 15%. The specimen was PBMCs, collected on the day of the yellow fever booster vaccination. The receptors shown here come from a young man who received the YFV17D yellow fever vaccine.

There are a few counts of this clonotype. This sequence joins TRBV6-1 and TRBJ2-3; D is possibly TRBD1 (6 bases). Germline V lookup: CDR1 MNHNS, CDR2 SASEGT. Trimming shortened V by 5 bases and J by 5 bases, and 17 bases separated the two germline ends. The CDR3 loop spans 15 amino acids. The CDR3 here is CASSRGGTAGDTQYF. In DNA, the CDR3 is TGTGCCAGCAGTCGAGGGGGAACCGCGGGAGATACGCAGTATTTT.

The genes are TRBV9 and TRBJ2-6; possible D gene TRBD1, 7 bases. V lost 6 bases and J lost 2, with 24 bases in between. This CDR3 has 19 amino acids. In germline, CDR1 is SGDLS, CDR2 YYNGEE. The CDR3 region is CASTPGGGTALTGANVLTF. The CDR3 DNA follows: TGTGCCAGCACCCCTGGGGGCGGGACAGCCCTCACTGGGGCCAACGTCCTGACTTTC.